This T cell receptor (beta chain) originates from a study of cytomegalovirus exposure and HLA in healthy donors. Whole-study context: When fewer than 500 donors were genotyped, roughly 82% of them were found to fall in the Caucasian-associated ancestry cluster. General study points: What a later analysis showed was that several of the most significant clusters appeared linked to common viral pathogens. A missense variant in DCLRE1C was later tied to TCR beta V- and J-gene trimming. Specificity of a few CMV-associated chains for CMV antigens was verified in vitro.

Researchers ran the PCR with 60 Vbeta and 13 Jbeta primers. Measured with immunoSEQ multiplex PCR; TCRdb has only the in-frame clones, and not every one. This table has 200,000 to 250,000 clones, around nine tenths appearing once. A note on this clone: Its antigen is unidentified.

V was clipped by 4 bases and J by 1 base, with 12 bases between them. The CDR3 totals 15 residues. The germline V gene encodes CDR1 MRHNA and CDR2 SNTAGT. This clonotype originated in a woman aged 18-35 years in good health and CMV-seronegative. The specimen sequenced was PBMCs. The chain is built from TRBV6-4 and TRBJ2-3, with D perhaps matching TRBD2 (5 bases). The CDR3 here is CASSAGISGTDTQYF. In nucleotides, the CDR3 is TGTGCCAGCAGTGCCGGGATTAGCGGCACAGATACGCAGTATTTT.